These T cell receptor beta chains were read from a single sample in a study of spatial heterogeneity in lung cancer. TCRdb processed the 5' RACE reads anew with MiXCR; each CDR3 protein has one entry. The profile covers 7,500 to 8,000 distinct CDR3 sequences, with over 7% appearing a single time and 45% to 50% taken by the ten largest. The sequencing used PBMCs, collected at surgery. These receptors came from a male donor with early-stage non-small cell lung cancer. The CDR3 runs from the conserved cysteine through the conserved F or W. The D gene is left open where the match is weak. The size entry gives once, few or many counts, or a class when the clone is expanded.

CASSGTANQPQHF	TGTGCCAGCAGCGGGACAGCGAATCAGCCCCAGCATTTT	TRBD1	few	TRBV3-1	TRBJ1-5
CASRGTQGRGYTF	TGCGCCAGCAGGGGGACACAGGGTCGTGGCTACACCTTC	NA	few	TRBV5-1	TRBJ1-2
CASSSHPRDSAIYGYTF	TGTGCCAGCAGCTCCCACCCAAGGGACAGCGCTATCTATGGCTACACCTTC	TRBD1	many	TRBV7-2	TRBJ1-2
CASSITGQSTDTQYF	TGCGCCAGCAGCATAACGGGCCAAAGCACAGATACGCAGTATTTT	NA	many	TRBV5-1	TRBJ2-3
CASSPEQGPYEQYF	TGTGCCAGCAGCCCGGAGCAGGGGCCCTACGAGCAGTACTTC	NA	many	TRBV7-9	TRBJ2-7
CASSLLRELFF	TGTGCCAGCAGCCTACTGAGGGAGCTGTTTTTT	NA	many	TRBV7-2	TRBJ2-2
CAWSVGTQRNQPQHF	TGTGCCTGGAGTGTGGGGACTCAAAGGAATCAGCCCCAGCATTTT	NA	many	TRBV30	TRBJ1-5
CASRKTGSGEQYF	TGTGCCAGCAGAAAAACAGGTTCGGGCGAGCAGTACTTC	NA	many	TRBV28	TRBJ2-7
CASSLAGTDTQYF	TGTGCCAGCAGCCTAGCGGGCACAGATACGCAGTATTTT	TRBD2	many	TRBV25-1	TRBJ2-3
CASSLEYVIGNTIYF	TGTGCCAGCAGCTTGGAGTATGTTATTGGAAACACCATATATTTT	NA	many	TRBV5-5	TRBJ1-3